The 18 T cell receptor beta chains below come from one sample, sequenced in a study of OX40 agonist ivuxolimab in advanced cancers. The data were produced by immunoSEQ multiplex PCR, yet TCRdb's version contains in-frame clones alone and is incomplete. The data show tens of thousands of clones, 75% to 90% seen once. Material: CD4+ or CD8+ T cells sorted from blood, obtained in a trial of the OX40 agonist ivuxolimab. These receptor sequences come from an adult with an advanced solid tumor such as melanoma, head and neck, liver or kidney cancer.

This sequence joins TRBV5-1 and TRBJ1-1; 10 bases map to TRBD1. The CDR3 covers 14 residues. CDR1 and CDR2 (germline): SGHRS, YFSETQ. V was clipped by 5 bases and J by 4 bases; unmatched bases: 5. CDR3 amino acids: CASSWRQGATEAFF. The DNA for the CDR3 is TGCGCCAGCAGTTGGAGACAGGGGGCCACTGAAGCTTTCTTT.

The rearrangement links TRBV9 to TRBJ2-2; 9 nucleotides line up with TRBD2. The germline gives CDR1 SGDLS, CDR2 YYNGEE. The J segment lost 0 bases and the V segment lost 0 bases, leaving 12 bases of the junction unmatched. The length of the CDR3 is 20 residues. The chain's CDR3 is CASSVDLLAGVGTNTGELFF. The CDR3 DNA is TGTGCCAGCAGCGTAGACTTGTTAGCGGGAGTTGGCACGAACACCGGGGAGCTGTTTTTT.

The rearrangement links TRBV19 to TRBJ1-5, with D uncertain. The CDR3 has 15 amino acids. Germline-derived CDR1 and CDR2 are LNHDA and SQIVND (reference sequence). V was shortened by 5 bases and J by 2 bases, with 13 bases between the two germline ends. The CDR3 protein is CASSQEYWGNQPQHF. CDR3 DNA: TGTGCCAGTAGTCAGGAGTATTGGGGCAATCAGCCCCAGCATTTT.

The V and J genes are TRBV10-3 and TRBJ2-4; no clear D gene. Germline loops: CDR1 ENHRY, CDR2 SYGVKD. Trimming stripped 0 bases from V and 5 bases from J, with 5 bases between. CDR3 length: 13 amino acids. The CDR3 loop is CAISESGQNIQYF. CDR3 nucleotides: TGTGCCATCAGTGAGTCCGGGCAAAACATTCAGTACTTC.

The gene calls are TRBV29-1 and TRBJ2-1; the D gene is possibly TRBD1 (5 bases). V dropped 3 bases and J dropped 4 bases, with 10 bases sitting between them. The CDR3 length is 13 residues. In germline, CDR1 is SQVTM, CDR2 ANQGSEA. In DNA, the CDR3 is TGCAGCGTTGAGTCTTGGACATACAATGAGCAGTTCTTC. It specifies CSVESWTYNEQFF.

This clone was detected only a few times. The V gene is TRBV28, the J gene TRBJ2-1, with no clear D. CDR3 length: 13 amino acids. Germline V gene lookup returns CDR1 MDHEN and CDR2 SYDVKM. Deletions cut 2 bases from V and 7 bases from J, with 9 bases between. The CDR3: CASSLNLRNEQFF. The DNA of the CDR3 is TGTGCCAGCAGTTTAAATTTGAGGAATGAGCAGTTCTTC.

The chain employs TRBV5-4 and TRBJ2-7, with 12 bases matching TRBD1. This CDR3 is 15 amino acids long. Germline trimming cut 4 bases from V and 5 bases from J; bases unmatched to any gene: 7. CDR1 and CDR2 from the germline V gene are SGHNT and YYREEE (reference sequence). CDR3 DNA sequence: TGTGCCAGCAGCAACCGAGGGACAGGGGGCCACGAGCAGTACTTC. Translated, it gives CASSNRGTGGHEQYF.

As to this clone: An end of the junction does not agree with germline; a read error may underlie this. The same CDR3 arises from other DNA sequences in this sample as well. This chain connects TRBV19 to TRBJ2-5; TRBD1 matches at 10 bases. Germline values: CDR1 LNHDA, CDR2 SQIVND (reference sequence). The CDR3 totals 15 residues. For the CDR3, the DNA is TGTGCCAGTAGGAGGACAGGGGGATCGGAAGAGACCCAATACTTC. It codes for CASRRTGGSEETQYF.

This clone was observed once. This likely reflects a read error, since a far larger clone is one base away. This same CDR3 is encoded by further DNA sequences in the sample. V is TRBV7-9 and J is TRBJ2-1; TRBD2 aligns across 11 bases. The germline V gene has CDR1 SEHNR and CDR2 FQNEAQ (reference sequence). This CDR3 has 17 residues. V trimming: 5 bases; J trimming: 7 bases; junction bases outside the gene matches: 13. CDR3 loop: CASSHFLTSGNANEQFF. The CDR3 DNA follows: TGTGCCAGCAGCCACTTTCTGACTAGCGGGAATGCGAATGAGCAGTTCTTC.

The rearrangement joins TRBV13 to TRBJ1-2; 8 nucleotides align to TRBD1. Germline V gives CDR1 PRHDT, CDR2 FYEKMQ (reference sequence). The junction had 6 bases not matched to a gene; V was cut back by 4 bases and J by 5 bases. The CDR3 consists of 14 residues. The CDR3 loop reads CASSSTRQGYGYTF. The CDR3 coding sequence is TGTGCCAGCAGCTCTACCCGACAGGGGTATGGCTACACCTTC. Based on the CDR3 plus reference TRBV13 and TRBJ1-2, the full variable domain is AAGVIQSPRHLIKEKRETATLKCYPIPRHDTVYWYQQGPGQDPQFLISFYEKMQSDKGSIPDRFSAQQFSDYHSELNMSSLELGDSALYFCASSSTRQGYGYTFGSGTRLTVV.

The chain recombines TRBV7-3 with TRBJ2-7, with D perhaps being TRBD1 or TRBD2 (5 bases each). The V gene's germline CDR1 is SGHTA and CDR2 FQGTGA. This CDR3 spans 14 amino acids. Trimming removed 10 bases at V and 1 base at J, with 17 bases between. The CDR3: CATRSGTQSYEQYF. The CDR3 nucleotides read TGTGCCACCAGATCCGGGACCCAATCCTACGAGCAGTACTTC.

The V and J genes are TRBV6-5 and TRBJ2-3; D is tentatively TRBD1 or TRBD2 (5 bases each). V was trimmed by 2 bases and J by 2 bases, leaving 8 bases between them. Germline V gene lookup returns CDR1 MNHEY and CDR2 SVGAGI. The CDR3 is made up of 14 amino acids. The CDR3 region is CASSYGGPTDTQYF. The DNA of the CDR3 is TGTGCCAGCAGTTACGGGGGACCCACAGATACGCAGTATTTT.

The DNA of the CDR3 is TGTGCCAGCCCGGGAGGGGGCAGGAATTCACCCCTCCACTTT. This translates into CASPGGGRNSPLHF. The chain is built from TRBV2 and TRBJ1-6; 7 nucleotides line up with TRBD1. V dropped 8 bases and J dropped 7; count of bases not matched to a gene: 8. Germline V gene data show CDR1 as SNHLY and CDR2 as FYNNEI. The CDR3 has 14 residues.

The chain joins TRBV11-3 to TRBJ2-3; weak D call: TRBD1 (6 bases). V lost 5 bases and J lost 0, with 12 bases in between. The CDR3 sequence is 15 residues long. Germline CDR1 SGHNT, CDR2 YENEEA. DNA for the CDR3: TGTGCCAGCAGCCGAGGGGGATCCAGCACAGATACGCAGTATTTT. Protein: CASSRGGSSTDTQYF.

The chain is built from TRBV7-9 and TRBJ2-7; tentative D call: TRBD1 (6 bases). Germline CDR1 SEHNR, CDR2 FQNEAQ (reference sequence). Between the trimmed V and J ends, which lost 8 bases and 2 bases, there was a span of 13 bases. CDR3 length: 13 amino acids. The CDR3 spells CASGTQPTYEQYF. CDR3 nucleotide sequence: TGTGCCAGCGGGACACAACCCACCTACGAGCAGTACTTC.

The chain combines TRBV6-5 with TRBJ1-2; D is unresolved. With 4 bases removed from V and 8 bases from J, the gap between germline ends came to 17 bases. The CDR3 spans 14 residues. Germline values: CDR1 MNHEY, CDR2 SVGAGI. The CDR3 nucleotides read TGTGCCAGCAGTTCGAACGGGCCCCCGGGGGGCTACACCTTC. The encoded protein is CASSSNGPPGGYTF.

By share, this clone counts as medium-sized. This chain links TRBV9 with TRBJ2-5; weak D call: TRBD1 (6 bases). Germline assignment: CDR1 SGDLS and CDR2 YYNGEE. The V end was cut by 4 bases, the J end by 5 bases, with 18 bases between. This CDR3 is 15 amino acids long. The CDR3 loop reads CASSLWTAPSETQYF. The DNA of the CDR3 is TGTGCCAGCAGCTTGTGGACAGCCCCTTCTGAGACCCAGTACTTC.

The rearrangement uses TRBV7-9 and TRBJ2-5, with D unresolved. Germline CDR1 is SEHNR and CDR2 is FQNEAQ (reference sequence). The CDR3 runs to 13 residues. Trimming removed 2 bases from V and 4 bases from J, with 8 bases in between. The CDR3 here is CASSLNPLETQYF. The CDR3 DNA is TGTGCCAGCAGCTTAAATCCCCTAGAGACCCAGTACTTC.